Below, 25 T cell receptor beta chains from the same sample are listed, as sequenced in a study of T cells in localized non-small cell lung cancer. Here immunoSEQ multiplex PCR was the method, and the copy in TCRdb shows in-frame clones only, minus some. The profile shows 20,000 to 25,000 clones, about nine tenths of them singletons. Material: peripheral blood mononuclear cells, obtained before any cancer treatment. The origin of the receptors is a woman aged 35 to 69 with stage III lung adenocarcinoma.

The chain uses TRBV10-1 and TRBJ1-1; 8 bases are a match to TRBD1. The CDR3 length is 15 residues. Unmatched junction bases numbered 3, after V lost 2 bases and J lost 1 base. Germline V lookup: CDR1 WNHNN, CDR2 SYGVQD (reference sequence). CDR3 DNA: TGCGCCAGCAGTGAGATGGGGACAGGGAACACTGAAGCTTTCTTT. It specifies CASSEMGTGNTEAFF.

This clone was seen once. The J gene is TRBJ1-3, the V gene TRBV4-1; D not resolved. V was shortened by 0 bases and J by 1 base, with 10 bases between the two germline ends. Germline V gene lookup returns CDR1 MGHRA and CDR2 YSYEKL. CDR3 length: 16 amino acids. The CDR3 DNA reads TGCGCCAGCAGCCAAGATCTAAGGGAGTCTGGAAACACCATATATTTT. Translation: CASSQDLRESGNTIYF.

This clone was recorded once. The chain recombines TRBV9 with TRBJ1-6, with TRBD1 identical over 8 bases. The germline gives CDR1 SGDLS, CDR2 YYNGEE. This CDR3 contains 16 residues. The V gene end was trimmed by 2 bases and the J gene end by 9 bases; junction bases not matched to a gene: 10. CDR3 protein: CASSVTGGDMSSPLHF. CDR3 nucleotides: TGTGCCAGCAGCGTCACAGGGGGGGATATGAGTTCACCCCTCCACTTT.

The sample holds one count of this clone. This CDR3 is CASSDYTGGPNEQFF. Written as DNA, the CDR3 is TGCGCCAGCAGTGATTATACGGGAGGGCCTAATGAGCAGTTCTTC. The chain joins TRBV10-1 to TRBJ2-1; 8 nucleotides line up with TRBD2. The CDR3 has 15 amino acids. J lost 7 bases, V lost 3 bases, and 8 bases had no gene match. Germline lookup yields CDR1 WNHNN and CDR2 SYGVQD (reference sequence).

The rearrangement joins TRBV5-3 to TRBJ2-4, with D perhaps TRBD1 (6 bases). TRBV5-3 is an ORF, with its function uncertain. This CDR3 spans 15 amino acids. Trimming took off 2 bases at V and 3 bases at J, with 12 bases between the two ends. DNA for the CDR3: TGTGCCAGAAGCTTTGAGGGGGTGATCAAAAACATTCAGTACTTC. Translation gives CARSFEGVIKNIQYF.

The chain's CDR3 is CASSMGGRETQYF. The CDR3 DNA reads as TGTGCCAGTAGTATGGGGGGCCGGGAGACCCAGTACTTC. The chain has TRBV19 and TRBJ2-5, with D perhaps matching TRBD1 or TRBD2 (6 bases each). V was cut by 3 bases and J by 5 bases, with 10 bases left in between. CDR1 is LNHDA and CDR2 is SQIVND in the germline V gene (reference sequence). CDR3 length equals 13 residues.

The chain couples TRBV7-2 to TRBJ2-5; TRBD1 matches at 7 bases. The length of the CDR3 is 14 residues. The germline gives CDR1 SGHTA, CDR2 FQGNSA. J was trimmed by 4 bases and V by 1 base; bases with no gene match: 3. The DNA for the CDR3 is TGTGCCAGCAGCTTAGGGACAGGTGGAGAGACCCAGTACTTC. Translating it yields CASSLGTGGETQYF.

The chain combines TRBV5-6 with TRBJ2-1, with a tentative D call TRBD2 (6 bases). CDR1 SGHDT and CDR2 YYEEEE come from the germline V gene. This CDR3 is 16 amino acids long. V was pared by 0 bases and J by 4 bases, with 14 bases between. This CDR3 reads CASSLEGTGRYNEQFF. CDR3 nucleotides: TGTGCCAGCAGCTTGGAGGGGACTGGACGTTACAATGAGCAGTTCTTC.

This chain's CDR3 is CASSLLGTGTAYEQYF. CDR3 in DNA: TGTGCCAGCAGCTTGCTCGGGACAGGGACGGCCTACGAGCAGTACTTC. This rearrangement joins TRBV7-2 to TRBJ2-7; 9 nucleotides line up with TRBD1. Trimming removed 3 bases from V and 2 bases from J; junction bases left unmatched: 8. CDR3 length equals 16 residues. Germline V gene data show CDR1 as SGHTA and CDR2 as FQGNSA.

The CDR3 DNA follows: TGTGCCAGCAGCCTGCCTCTAGCGGGGGCAGATACGCAGTATTTT. Its translation is CASSLPLAGADTQYF. The chain joins TRBV5-4 to TRBJ2-3; 10 nucleotides line up with TRBD2. Germline assignment: CDR1 SGHNT and CDR2 YYREEE (reference sequence). The CDR3 length is 15 residues. Trimming cost V 4 bases and J 4 bases; bases outside gene matches: 6.

This chain links TRBV6-5 with TRBJ2-5, with no clear D. In germline, CDR1 is MNHEY, CDR2 SVGAGI. Deletions cut 2 bases from V and 5 bases from J, with 15 bases between. The CDR3 consists of 15 residues. In nucleotides, the CDR3 is TGTGCCAGCAGTTACACCCCCTGGAGTGGGGAGACCCAGTACTTC. It translates to CASSYTPWSGETQYF.

The chain is built from TRBV9 and TRBJ2-3, with TRBD2 as a possible D gene (6 bases). Germline values: CDR1 SGDLS, CDR2 YYNGEE. Trimming shortened V by 0 bases and J by 2 bases, and 10 bases separated the two germline ends. The CDR3 has 15 residues. CDR3 sequence (DNA): TGTGCCAGCAGCGTAGTCGGAGGGCACACAGATACGCAGTATTTT. Its protein product is CASSVVGGHTDTQYF.

The chain links TRBV6-6 to TRBJ1-2, with D possibly TRBD1 on 6 matching bases. The germline gives CDR1 MNHNY, CDR2 SVGAGI (reference sequence). The ends were cut back, 8 bases at V and 0 bases at J, with 13 bases in the middle. The CDR3 totals 14 residues. CDR3 sequence reads: CASQKGDSNYGYTF. CDR3 nucleotides: TGTGCCAGCCAGAAGGGGGATTCTAACTATGGCTACACCTTC.

The chain links TRBV7-8 to TRBJ2-7; weak D call: TRBD2 (6 bases). Germline CDR1 reads SGHVS; CDR2 reads FQNEAQ. V lost 1 base and J lost 3, with 13 bases in between. This CDR3 spans 15 amino acids. This chain's CDR3 is CASSLGRGVFYEQYF. In DNA, the CDR3 is TGTGCCAGCAGCTTAGGACGCGGGGTCTTCTACGAGCAGTACTTC. The variable domain in full, completed from reference TRBV7-8 and TRBJ2-7, reads GAGVSQSPRYKVAKRGQDVALRCDPISGHVSLFWYQQALGQGPEFLTYFQNEAQLDKSGLPSDRFFAERPEGSVSTLKIQRTQQEDSAVYLCASSLGRGVFYEQYFGPGTRLTVT.

V gene TRBV29-1 combines with J gene TRBJ2-1; 10 bases match TRBD2. The CDR3 runs 15 residues. With 6 bases clipped from V and 3 bases from J, the junction kept 8 bases outside the gene matches. Germline V gene data show CDR1 as SQVTM and CDR2 as ANQGSEA. The CDR3 DNA reads as TGCAGCGTAAGCCTAGCGGGGGCCGTCTACAATGAGCAGTTCTTC. This codes for CSVSLAGAVYNEQFF.

This chain joins TRBV7-6 and TRBJ2-7; the D gene could be TRBD1 or TRBD2 (5 bases each). Trimming pared 5 bases from V and 5 bases from J, leaving 19 bases between. This CDR3 has 15 amino acids. Germline CDR1 reads SGHVS; CDR2 reads FNYEAQ. CDR3 region: CASSATLGVAHEQYF. CDR3 coding DNA: TGTGCCAGCAGCGCGACGTTGGGGGTTGCCCACGAGCAGTACTTC.

The chain joins TRBV10-2 to TRBJ1-5, with D uncertain. The CDR3 loop spans 15 amino acids. Germline lookup yields CDR1 WSHSY and CDR2 SAAADI. Trimming shortened V by 6 bases and J by 0 bases, and 12 bases separated the two germline ends. The CDR3 DNA sequence: TGCGCCAGCAGAACGGGGTCATATAGCAATCAGCCCCAGCATTTT. It codes for CASRTGSYSNQPQHF.

This sequence joins TRBV6-5 and TRBJ2-1; D may match TRBD1 or TRBD2 (5 bases each). Trimming removed 5 bases from V and 5 bases from J, with 13 bases in between. Germline CDR1 reads MNHEY; CDR2 reads SVGAGI. The length of the CDR3 is 14 residues. The CDR3 loop reads CASSLRDPNNEQFF. The CDR3 nucleotides read TGTGCCAGCAGTCTTCGGGACCCAAACAATGAGCAGTTCTTC.

J is TRBJ2-7 and V is TRBV7-8; 7 nucleotides align to TRBD1. The CDR3 runs to 16 residues. The V gene end was trimmed by 5 bases and the J gene end by 1 base; junction bases not matched to a gene: 11. Per the germline V gene, CDR1 is SGHVS and CDR2 is FQNEAQ. The chain's CDR3 is CASSPRGTRLSYEQYF. Here the CDR3 DNA reads TGTGCCAGCAGCCCCAGGGGGACACGGTTATCCTACGAGCAGTACTTC.

The chain recombines TRBV28 with TRBJ1-5, with D possibly being TRBD1 (6 bases). CDR1 MDHEN and CDR2 SYDVKM come from the germline V gene. Trimming cost V 8 bases and J 6 bases, with 17 bases left between them. The CDR3 spans 14 residues. The CDR3 DNA follows: TGTGCCAGCCATGGGGGGGGCATGGGTCAGCCCCAGCATTTT. It translates to CASHGGGMGQPQHF. Full variable domain (remainder filled in from reference TRBV28 and TRBJ1-5): DVKVTQSSRYLVKRTGEKVFLECVQDMDHENMFWYRQDPGLGLRLIYFSYDVKMKEKGDIPEGYSVSREKKERFSLILESASTNQTSMYLCASHGGGMGQPQHFGDGTRLSIL.

This clone was counted only a few times. The gene calls are TRBV14 and TRBJ2-2; possibly TRBD1 for D (5 bases). Germline CDR1 and CDR2: SGHDN and FVKESK. The V end lost 4 bases, the J end lost 1 base, and 7 bases lay between the germline ends. CDR3 size: 14 residues. The CDR3: CASSRQMNTGELFF. CDR3 in DNA: TGTGCCAGCAGCCGACAGATGAACACCGGGGAGCTGTTTTTT.

J is TRBJ2-1 and V is TRBV7-7; tentatively, D is TRBD1 (6 bases). The V end lost 2 bases, the J end lost 4 bases, and 6 bases lay between the germline ends. The CDR3 has 13 residues. Germline V gives CDR1 SSHAT, CDR2 FNYEAQ (reference sequence). This chain's CDR3 is CASSLTGYNEQFF. In nucleotides, the CDR3 is TGTGCCAGCAGCTTAACAGGGTACAATGAGCAGTTCTTC.

The chain joins TRBV7-2 to TRBJ1-1; a possible D gene is TRBD1 (5 bases). V gave up 5 bases and J gave up 6 bases, with 19 bases separating them. In germline, CDR1 is SGHTA, CDR2 FQGNSA. The CDR3 covers 15 residues. CDR3 sequence reads: CASSPGNRRSAEAFF. CDR3 nucleotides: TGTGCCAGCAGCCCCGGTAACAGGCGGTCTGCTGAAGCTTTCTTT.

V usage is TRBV4-2 and J usage is TRBJ2-5; D not resolved. CDR3 length: 15 amino acids. V lost 0 bases and J 1 base, leaving 9 bases between the germline ends. The germline V gene encodes CDR1 LGHNA and CDR2 YNFKEQ. The CDR3 here is CASSQEGRSQETQYF. The CDR3 region has the DNA TGTGCCAGCAGCCAAGAAGGCAGATCCCAAGAGACCCAGTACTTC.

This clone was seen a single time. The chain couples TRBV27 to TRBJ2-4; D tentatively fits TRBD1 or TRBD2 (8 bases each). With 6 bases removed from V and 9 bases from J, the gap between germline ends came to 18 bases. Germline V gene data show CDR1 as MNHEY and CDR2 as SMNVEV (reference sequence). The CDR3 contains 14 residues. The CDR3 nucleotides read TGTGCCAGCAGATCCCAGGGGGCGGGGGGCATTCAGTACTTC. Amino acid sequence: CASRSQGAGGIQYF.